Below are 27 T cell receptor beta chains sequenced from a single sample in a study of beta chain features in type 1 diabetes (dated by TCRdb to the late 2010s). Libraries were prepared through the immunoSEQ multiplex PCR assay. The entire isolated RNA was reverse transcribed using the High Capacity cDNA Reverse Transcription Kit, and thus expressed TCRB transcripts were sequenced. As stored in TCRdb, this immuneACCESS dataset retains in-frame rearrangements with V and J assigned. A fraction of the clones does not appear; measured against another copy, unresolved V genes explain less than half of the discrepancy, and the remainder lacks a known reason. A total of some 6,000 clones appear in this sample, roughly 79% of them only once. In total, the top ten clones hold 2% to 2.5% of the sample. The sequencing sample was made of Tregs from blood. The cell subset or site label, read with the paper, signifies: regulatory CD4+ T cells. All receptors come from a man aged 18 to 30 in good health.

This rearrangement joins TRBV20-1 to TRBJ2-7, with D possibly TRBD1 on 6 matching bases. The CDR3 is 11 amino acids. Germline CDR1 reads DFQATT; CDR2 reads SNEGSKA (reference sequence). The germline V and J ends were trimmed by 5 bases and 6 bases, with 11 bases remaining between them. In DNA form, the CDR3 reads TGCAGTGCTCCAGGGGTTCTCGAGCAGTACTTC. This encodes CSAPGVLEQYF.

This sequence joins TRBV6-1 and TRBJ2-2, with TRBD1 identical over 12 bases. Germline trimming cut 4 bases from V and 5 bases from J; bases unmatched to any gene: 11. Germline-derived CDR1 and CDR2 are MNHNS and SASEGT. This CDR3 comprises 18 residues. The CDR3 coding sequence is TGTGCCAGCAGTGGGGGACAGGGGGCAAGCCTATTAACCGGGGAGCTGTTTTTT. Translating it yields CASSGGQGASLLTGELFF.

Only a few counts were recorded for this clone. The chain joins TRBV7-3 to TRBJ2-3, with D maybe TRBD2 (7 bases). This CDR3 contains 15 residues. Trimming took off 4 bases at V and 1 base at J, with 12 bases between the two ends. Germline V gene lookup returns CDR1 SGHTA and CDR2 FQGTGA. CDR3 in DNA: TGTGCCAGCAGCTCTGGGGGGGCCGGCACAGATACGCAGTATTTT. It yields the protein CASSSGGAGTDTQYF.

The chain combines TRBV7-2 with TRBJ2-1, with 10 bases fitting TRBD2. V lost 6 bases and J lost 7; bases outside the gene matches: 9. This CDR3 is 15 amino acids long. Germline lookup yields CDR1 SGHTA and CDR2 FQGNSA. CDR3 sequence reads: CASSPSGGAFNEQFF. The CDR3 DNA reads as TGTGCCAGCAGTCCAAGCGGGGGGGCATTTAATGAGCAGTTCTTC.

This chain connects TRBV6-5 to TRBJ1-2, with 8 bases identical to TRBD1. The CDR3 runs to 15 residues. From germline, CDR1 is MNHEY and CDR2 SVGAGI. V dropped 7 bases and J dropped 0; count of bases not matched to a gene: 7. The CDR3 sequence: CASNPSGQANYGYTF. The CDR3 region has the DNA TGTGCCAGCAACCCATCGGGACAGGCTAACTATGGCTACACCTTC.

The chain carries TRBV7-9 and TRBJ2-3, with 7 bases fitting TRBD2. The CDR3 has 15 amino acids. Germline CDR1 SEHNR, CDR2 FQNEAQ (reference sequence). V was pared by 4 bases and J by 4 bases, with 8 bases of the junction left unmatched. In DNA, the CDR3 is TGTGCCAGCAGCTCCGTCCGGGGGGTGGCAGATACGCAGTATTTT. This codes for CASSSVRGVADTQYF.

The chain has TRBV19 and TRBJ2-7; 9 bases match TRBD1. The junction had 13 bases not matched to a gene; V was cut back by 4 bases and J by 6 bases. The CDR3 sequence is 16 residues long. Germline assignment: CDR1 LNHDA and CDR2 SQIVND (reference sequence). CDR3 sequence reads: CASSRSDRGTLGEQYF. CDR3 nucleotide sequence: TGTGCCAGTAGTAGATCGGACAGGGGAACCCTTGGCGAGCAGTACTTC.

A few counts support this clone. The chain has TRBV19 and TRBJ2-7, with D hard to call. Germline V gives CDR1 LNHDA, CDR2 SQIVND (reference sequence). V was cut by 6 bases and J by 0 bases, with 9 bases left in between. The CDR3 runs 13 residues. This chain's CDR3 is CASRAGGSYEQYF. The CDR3 DNA reads as TGTGCCAGTAGGGCCGGCGGCTCCTACGAGCAGTACTTC.

The chain is built from TRBV28 and TRBJ2-4; D is perhaps TRBD1 (6 bases). V lost 2 bases to trimming and J lost 0 bases, with 11 bases between them. Per germline, CDR1 MDHEN and CDR2 SYDVKM. CDR3 length equals 16 residues. The CDR3 DNA reads TGTGCCAGCAGTTTACAGGACAGCTTAGCCAAAAACATTCAGTACTTC. Translated, it gives CASSLQDSLAKNIQYF.

This clone came up a few times. This chain links TRBV19 with TRBJ1-2; D ambiguous. The CDR3 runs to 13 residues. Trimming removed 3 bases at V and 2 bases at J, with 7 bases between. Germline V gene lookup returns CDR1 LNHDA and CDR2 SQIVND (reference sequence). The CDR3 reads CASSIDINYGYTF. The CDR3 nucleotides read TGTGCCAGTAGTATTGACATAAACTATGGCTACACCTTC. The full variable domain, completed using reference TRBV19 and TRBJ1-2, is DGGITQSPKYLFRKEGQNVTLSCEQNLNHDAMYWYRQDPGQGLRLIYYSQIVNDFQKGDIAEGYSVSREKKESFPLTVTSAQKNPTAFYLCASSIDINYGYTFGSGTRLTVV.

The chain employs TRBV18 and TRBJ2-1; TRBD2 is a possible D gene (5 bases). The CDR3 runs to 15 residues. The germline V gene has CDR1 KGHSH and CDR2 LQKENI. The V gene lost 1 base and the J gene lost 0 bases, with 7 bases spanning the gap. CDR3 loop: CASSPLASSYNEQFF. The CDR3 DNA reads TGTGCCAGCTCACCACTAGCGAGCTCCTACAATGAGCAGTTCTTC.

This sequence joins TRBV7-8 and TRBJ2-3, with TRBD2 matching over 8 bases. V trimming: 2 bases; J trimming: 5 bases; junction bases outside the gene matches: 3. The CDR3 has 14 amino acids. The germline gives CDR1 SGHVS, CDR2 FQNEAQ. The CDR3 DNA is TGTGCCAGCAGCTTATCGGCGGGGGGAGATACGCAGTATTTT. This encodes CASSLSAGGDTQYF.

The chain carries TRBV30 and TRBJ2-6; possible D gene TRBD2, 5 bases. Germline CDR1 is GTSNPN and CDR2 is SVGIG (reference sequence). V lost 3 bases and J 2 bases, leaving 8 bases between the germline ends. CDR3 length: 14 residues. CDR3: CAWRWEPGANVLTF. DNA for the CDR3: TGTGCCTGGAGGTGGGAGCCTGGGGCCAACGTCCTGACTTTC.

The rearrangement uses TRBV2 and TRBJ2-5; no reliable D call. V shed 6 bases and J shed 5 bases, with 13 bases lying between them. The CDR3 loop spans 13 amino acids. Germline V gene lookup returns CDR1 SNHLY and CDR2 FYNNEI. The CDR3 here is CASRLEPPETQYF. CDR3 in DNA: TGTGCCAGCAGGCTGGAGCCTCCGGAGACCCAGTACTTC.

The CDR3 DNA is TGTGCCAGCAGTTACTCCGGGACAGGGGGCTACGAGCAGTACTTC. Protein: CASSYSGTGGYEQYF. The rearrangement links TRBV6-5 to TRBJ2-7, with TRBD1 matching 11 bases. The V segment lost 0 bases and the J segment 3 bases; nucleotides outside the gene matches: 1. Germline loops: CDR1 MNHEY, CDR2 SVGAGI. The CDR3 length is 15 residues.

The chain is built from TRBV7-9 and TRBJ2-7; 9 nucleotides match TRBD1. CDR1 is SEHNR, CDR2 FQNEAQ, per germline (reference sequence). The trim removed 8 bases at V and 1 base at J, leaving 12 bases unmatched. This CDR3 is 16 amino acids long. DNA for the CDR3: TGTGCCAGCCAGGGGACAGGGACAAGCCTATCCTACGAGCAGTACTTC. The encoded protein is CASQGTGTSLSYEQYF.

The chain uses TRBV19 and TRBJ1-6, with a weak D call TRBD1 (6 bases). V was trimmed by 3 bases and J by 6 bases, leaving 12 bases between them. Germline lookup yields CDR1 LNHDA and CDR2 SQIVND (reference sequence). CDR3 length: 15 residues. CDR3 protein: CASSIDRSGNSPLHF. The CDR3 DNA is TGTGCCAGTAGTATCGACAGGTCTGGTAATTCACCCCTCCACTTT.

The chain carries TRBV25-1 and TRBJ2-7; D not resolved. V shed 8 bases and J shed 6 bases, with 11 bases lying between them. The CDR3 covers 11 residues. CDR1 and CDR2 (germline): MGHDK, SYGVNS. The CDR3 loop reads CASGLGPEQYF. CDR3 DNA: TGTGCCAGCGGGCTTGGGCCCGAGCAGTACTTC.

The V and J genes are TRBV27 and TRBJ1-6, with unresolved D. CDR1 is MNHEY and CDR2 is SMNVEV in the germline V gene (reference sequence). This CDR3 contains 20 residues. Trimming removed 1 base at V and 3 bases at J, with 22 bases between. Written as DNA, the CDR3 is TGTGCCAGCAGTTTATTTTTCACGCCGACGAGGCCCAACTATAATTCACCCCTCCACTTT. Encoded protein: CASSLFFTPTRPNYNSPLHF.

The genes are TRBV5-1 and TRBJ2-5, with TRBD2 matching 12 bases. This CDR3 spans 19 amino acids. The junction had 13 bases not matched to a gene; V was cut back by 2 bases and J by 2 bases. Germline V CDR1 and CDR2: SGHRS, YFSETQ. The CDR3 DNA is TGCGCCAGCAGCTTCCGAAGGACTAGCGGGGAGGATTTACAAGAGACCCAGTACTTC. Amino acids: CASSFRRTSGEDLQETQYF.

The V gene is TRBV7-2, the J gene TRBJ2-5; D is perhaps TRBD2 (6 bases). Germline V lookup: CDR1 SGHTA, CDR2 FQGNSA. The V end was cut by 5 bases, the J end by 3 bases, with 16 bases between. This CDR3 comprises 15 residues. The CDR3 protein is CASSMGGTTEETQYF. CDR3 sequence (DNA): TGTGCCAGCAGCATGGGAGGAACGACGGAAGAGACCCAGTACTTC.

V is TRBV27 and J is TRBJ2-1, with TRBD2 matching over 13 bases. Germline V lookup: CDR1 MNHEY, CDR2 SMNVEV (reference sequence). V lost 5 bases and J lost 5; bases outside the gene matches: 6. The CDR3 loop spans 16 amino acids. CDR3 region: CASSTSGGAFHNEQFF. CDR3 sequence (DNA): TGTGCCAGCAGTACTAGCGGGGGGGCGTTCCACAATGAGCAGTTCTTC.

The V call is TRBV5-6, the J call TRBJ2-2; D is uncertain. This CDR3 has 13 amino acids. Germline assignment: CDR1 SGHDT and CDR2 YYEEEE. The V gene lost 1 base and the J gene lost 7 bases, with 8 bases spanning the gap. DNA for the CDR3: TGTGCCAGCAGCTTGCCGACGGGCGGGGAGCTGTTTTTT. It is translated as CASSLPTGGELFF.

The rearrangement uses TRBV19 and TRBJ2-7; D is ambiguous. Germline CDR1 LNHDA, CDR2 SQIVND (reference sequence). Trimming took off 3 bases at V and 6 bases at J, with 9 bases between the two ends. The CDR3 is made up of 12 amino acids. CDR3 in amino acids: CASSMGLGEQYF. The CDR3 bases are TGTGCCAGTAGTATGGGCTTGGGCGAGCAGTACTTC.

The genes are TRBV4-1 and TRBJ2-3; tentatively, D is TRBD2 (5 bases). Deletions cut 8 bases from V and 2 bases from J, with 14 bases between. CDR1 and CDR2 from the germline V gene are MGHRA and YSYEKL. The CDR3 is 14 amino acids. The CDR3 region has the DNA TGCGCCAGCGGATTCGAGGAGGCCACAGATACGCAGTATTTT. It yields the protein CASGFEEATDTQYF.

The rearrangement uses TRBV5-1 and TRBJ1-3; 11 bases agree with TRBD1. Germline V lookup: CDR1 SGHRS, CDR2 YFSETQ. CDR3 length: 15 residues. Trimming at V came to 5 bases and at J to 5 bases, leaving 6 bases not matched to a gene. Here the CDR3 reads CASRDGTGGRNTIYF. The CDR3 DNA follows: TGCGCCAGCAGGGACGGGACAGGGGGACGAAACACCATATATTTT.

This chain connects TRBV6-6 to TRBJ1-5; TRBD1 matches 7 bases. The CDR3 loop spans 14 amino acids. CDR1 and CDR2 (germline): MNHNY, SVGAGI (reference sequence). The junction had 6 bases not matched to a gene; V was cut back by 6 bases and J by 4 bases. CDR3: CASRHRGANQPQHF. Here the CDR3 DNA reads TGTGCCAGCAGGCACAGGGGCGCTAATCAGCCCCAGCATTTT.